This T cell receptor beta chain emerged from a study of CD8+ T cells in alopecia areata. CDR1 is SQVTM, CDR2 ANQGSEA, per germline. CDR3 length: 14 residues. V lost 0 bases and J lost 0, with 8 bases in between. Concerning this clone: Its antigen is unidentified.

General observations from the study: Patients showed less clear TCR sequence sharing than mice, possibly partly because of HLA diversity.

TCR sequencing used cDNA made by reverse transcription of extracted RNA. Assay used: immunoSEQ multiplex PCR; TCRdb lists only in-frame clones, some missing. The sample has 98,000 or so clones, roughly 64% seen once. This clonotype was sampled from a human donor in good health. The V call is TRBV29-1, the J call TRBJ1-2; a possible D gene is TRBD1 (5 bases). The sequenced sample consisted of CD8+ T cells sorted from blood. The CDR3 sequence: CSVEEPGPNYGYTF. The CDR3 region has the DNA TGCAGCGTTGAAGAGCCGGGACCTAACTATGGCTACACCTTC.